Each of the 31 T cell receptor beta chains below was sequenced from the same sample in a study of cytomegalovirus exposure and HLA in healthy donors. 60 Vbeta and 13 Jbeta primers were used in PCR. Data came from immunoSEQ multiplex PCR; TCRdb stores just in-frame clones and leaves some out. The table has around 120,000 clones, roughly 63% seen once. The sequencing sample was made of PBMCs. These receptors were collected from a man between 40 and 49 years old in good health and CMV-seropositive.

This clone was counted only a few times. V is TRBV10-2 and J is TRBJ1-1; the match to TRBD1 covers 9 bases. The CDR3 extends over 14 amino acids. In germline, CDR1 is WSHSY, CDR2 SAAADI. Trimming cost V 6 bases and J 4 bases; bases outside gene matches: 6. The CDR3 region is CASSTDRGGTEAFF. CDR3 in DNA: TGCGCCAGCAGCACGGACAGGGGCGGCACTGAAGCTTTCTTT.

Comments on this clone: Other DNA sequences in the same sample also yield this CDR3. The chain carries TRBV10-3 and TRBJ1-2, with 7 nucleotides matching TRBD1. V shed 0 bases and J 4 bases; nucleotides not matched to a gene: 5. This CDR3 is 15 amino acids long. Germline loops: CDR1 ENHRY, CDR2 SYGVKD. CDR3: CAISESRGLSYGYTF. The CDR3 DNA reads TGTGCCATCAGTGAGTCGAGGGGGCTCTCCTATGGCTACACCTTC.

This clone was seen only a few times. The chain recombines TRBV5-4 with TRBJ1-2; D is undetermined. Germline assignment: CDR1 SGHNT and CDR2 YYREEE (reference sequence). This CDR3 has 14 residues. Trimming left V 0 bases short and J 5 bases short, with 11 bases between. CDR3 protein: CASSLDLVPYGYTF. CDR3 nucleotide sequence: TGTGCCAGCAGCTTGGATCTCGTCCCTTATGGCTACACCTTC.

This chain uses TRBV9 with TRBJ1-3, with D hard to call. CDR1 is SGDLS, CDR2 YYNGEE, per germline. Trimming stripped 0 bases from V and 4 bases from J, with 5 bases between. The CDR3 is 13 residues long. The CDR3 coding sequence is TGTGCCAGCAGCGTAGAGACAGGAAACACCATATATTTT. Translating it yields CASSVETGNTIYF.

The J gene is TRBJ2-3, the V gene TRBV29-1; the match to TRBD1 covers 9 bases. The CDR3 covers 13 residues. With V trimmed by 6 bases and J by 1 base, 2 bases remained unmatched. Germline loops: CDR1 SQVTM, CDR2 ANQGSEA. CDR3 amino acids: CSVDRGRTDTQYF. The CDR3 nucleotides read TGCAGCGTGGACAGGGGTCGCACAGATACGCAGTATTTT.

V usage is TRBV2 and J usage is TRBJ2-1; D is unclear. The CDR3 is made up of 11 amino acids. CDR1 and CDR2 (germline): SNHLY, FYNNEI. Deletions cut 6 bases from V and 8 bases from J, with 8 bases between. The CDR3 DNA sequence: TGTGCCAGCAGGACCGGAGATGAGCAGTTCTTC. This encodes CASRTGDEQFF.

Here the CDR3 reads CASSIGVQTLYNEQFF. The CDR3 nucleotides are TGTGCCAGTAGTATAGGGGTACAGACCCTCTACAATGAGCAGTTCTTC. This chain uses TRBV19 with TRBJ2-1; D call uncertain. V dropped 1 base and J dropped 3 bases, with 13 bases sitting between them. CDR1 is LNHDA and CDR2 is SQIVND in the germline V gene (reference sequence). The CDR3 length is 16 residues.

The rearrangement uses TRBV4-1 and TRBJ2-7, with 9 bases aligning to TRBD1. The CDR3 totals 15 residues. V trimming: 1 base; J trimming: 4 bases; junction bases outside the gene matches: 5. Germline loops: CDR1 MGHRA, CDR2 YSYEKL. Written as DNA, the CDR3 is TGCGCCAGCAGCCAAGGGTGGACAGGGGCTTACGAGCAGTACTTC. Protein sequence: CASSQGWTGAYEQYF.

This chain joins TRBV7-9 and TRBJ2-1, with D possibly TRBD2 on 5 matching bases. The CDR3 is 14 amino acids. Germline assignment: CDR1 SEHNR and CDR2 FQNEAQ (reference sequence). V was trimmed by 0 bases and J by 10 bases, leaving 13 bases between them. CDR3 in DNA: TGTGCCAGCAGCTTAGCGATTTCGGGAAGGGAGCAGTTCTTC. It is translated as CASSLAISGREQFF.

With respect to this clone: The germline gene is not matched at one end of the junction; a read error may be the cause. This chain joins TRBV5-1 and TRBJ1-2; a possible D gene is TRBD1 (5 bases). Germline loops: CDR1 SGHRS, CDR2 YFSETQ. The CDR3 loop spans 13 amino acids. CDR3 in amino acids: CASSLDYTGTPFF. CDR3 coding DNA: TGCGCCAGCAGCTTGGACTATACCGGGACTCCTTTCTTC.

The genes are TRBV5-4 and TRBJ2-7, with 12 bases matching TRBD1. Trimming at V came to 4 bases and at J to 5 bases, leaving 4 bases not matched to a gene. The CDR3 consists of 14 residues. Germline loops: CDR1 SGHNT, CDR2 YYREEE (reference sequence). The CDR3 region is CASSAGQGANEQYF. The CDR3 DNA reads as TGTGCCAGCAGCGCGGGACAGGGGGCCAACGAGCAGTACTTC.

This chain uses TRBV19 with TRBJ1-2, with D tentatively TRBD1 (6 bases). CDR1 is LNHDA, CDR2 SQIVND, per germline (reference sequence). This CDR3 spans 15 amino acids. V was cut by 5 bases and J by 8 bases, with 21 bases left in between. CDR3 nucleotides: TGTGCCAGTAGTCCCCGCTCGGGCAGGGGCGGGGGCTACACCTTC. Residues: CASSPRSGRGGGYTF.

The chain has TRBV11-1 and TRBJ2-5; TRBD2 agrees at 10 bases. V shed 5 bases, J shed 5 bases, and the junction held 5 bases outside the gene matches. The CDR3 is 14 amino acids. Germline V lookup: CDR1 SGHAT, CDR2 FQDESV (reference sequence). The CDR3 sequence: CASSMGLAWETQYF. The CDR3 coding sequence is TGTGCCAGCAGCATGGGACTAGCGTGGGAGACCCAGTACTTC.

This clone occurred once. The V call is TRBV7-2, the J call TRBJ2-3; 10 positions agree with TRBD2. J was trimmed by 10 bases and V by 5 bases; bases with no gene match: 15. The CDR3 consists of 16 residues. CDR1 is SGHTA and CDR2 is FQGNSA in the germline V gene. For the CDR3, the DNA is TGTGCCAGCAGCCCCCTGGCTAGCGGGGGCCCTAGGGCGCAGTATTTT. Amino acid sequence: CASSPLASGGPRAQYF.

The CDR3 protein is CASSQGRGNTEAFF. CDR3 in DNA: TGTGCCAGCAGCCAAGGGAGGGGGAACACTGAAGCTTTCTTT. The chain employs TRBV7-3 and TRBJ1-1, with a possible D match to TRBD1 (5 bases). The germline V gene encodes CDR1 SGHTA and CDR2 FQGTGA. V lost 5 bases, J lost 1 base, and 11 bases lay in between. The CDR3 runs 14 residues.

This clone was observed a handful of times. This chain joins TRBV15 and TRBJ1-4; D not resolved. The CDR3 consists of 12 residues. The germline V gene encodes CDR1 LNHNV and CDR2 YYDKDF (reference sequence). The ends were cut back, 0 bases at V and 7 bases at J, with 3 bases in the middle. This CDR3 reads CATSRDSEKLFF. Written as DNA, the CDR3 is TGTGCCACCAGCAGAGATAGTGAAAAACTGTTTTTT.

The V gene is TRBV7-2, the J gene TRBJ2-3, with TRBD1 as a possible D gene (6 bases). The germline CDR1 and CDR2 sequences are SGHTA and FQGNSA. CDR3 size: 17 residues. Trimming left V 1 base short and J 5 bases short, with 19 bases between. The CDR3 coding sequence is TGTGCCAGCAGCTTAGGTCTGGCCCAGGGGCCGGGAGATACGCAGTATTTT. Its translation is CASSLGLAQGPGDTQYF.

The chain couples TRBV27 to TRBJ2-7, with 14 nucleotides matching TRBD2. There are 15 residues in the CDR3. CDR1 is MNHEY, CDR2 SMNVEV, per germline (reference sequence). V shed 6 bases and J 3 bases; nucleotides not matched to a gene: 4. CDR3 sequence (DNA): TGTGCCAGCAGGGGTGGGACTAGCGGGAGCTACGAGCAGTACTTC. Translated, it gives CASRGGTSGSYEQYF.

This chain links TRBV5-1 with TRBJ2-1, with 12 bases matching TRBD2. Germline loops: CDR1 SGHRS, CDR2 YFSETQ. The CDR3 is 16 amino acids. V lost 4 bases to trimming and J lost 7 bases; unmatched junction nucleotides: 9. The CDR3 DNA is TGCGCCAGCAGCACCGGACTAGCGGGATCTAAGAATGAGCAGTTCTTC. Encoded protein: CASSTGLAGSKNEQFF.

This clone was observed a few times. The chain couples TRBV28 to TRBJ2-1; TRBD1 aligns across 8 bases. The CDR3 totals 13 residues. Trimming at V came to 4 bases and at J to 8 bases, leaving 4 bases not matched to a gene. Germline lookup yields CDR1 MDHEN and CDR2 SYDVKM. The CDR3 protein is CASSSQDRDEQFF. CDR3 sequence (DNA): TGTGCCAGCAGTTCCCAGGACAGGGATGAGCAGTTCTTC.

The V and J genes are TRBV6-4 and TRBJ2-3; 7 nucleotides agree with TRBD2. This CDR3 spans 14 amino acids. The J segment lost 2 bases and the V segment lost 3 bases, leaving 2 bases of the junction unmatched. Germline CDR1 MRHNA, CDR2 SNTAGT. In nucleotides, the CDR3 is TGTGCCAGCAGTGAAGCGGGATACACAGATACGCAGTATTTT. This translates into CASSEAGYTDTQYF.

This clone was counted a few times. V and J are TRBV5-1 and TRBJ2-2; the D gene is possibly TRBD2 (6 bases). The germline gives CDR1 SGHRS, CDR2 YFSETQ. Trimming pared 1 base from V and 6 bases from J, leaving 7 bases between. The CDR3 totals 13 residues. The CDR3 loop reads CASSLTGAGELFF. DNA of the CDR3: TGCGCCAGCAGCTTGACGGGGGCCGGGGAGCTGTTTTTT.

V is TRBV6-5 and J is TRBJ2-3; weak D call: TRBD2 (6 bases). The CDR3 spans 14 residues. V was pared by 7 bases and J by 1 base, with 12 bases between. Germline assignment: CDR1 MNHEY and CDR2 SVGAGI. The CDR3 nucleotides are TGTGCCAGCACCCGGGAGTTCCGCACAGATACGCAGTATTTT. The encoded protein is CASTREFRTDTQYF.

The chain combines TRBV9 with TRBJ2-2; 7 bases match TRBD2. V was pared by 0 bases and J by 6 bases, with 5 bases of the junction left unmatched. The CDR3 length is 15 residues. Germline V gene sequence: CDR1 SGDLS, CDR2 YYNGEE. CDR3 coding DNA: TGTGCCAGCAGCGTAGCCACGGGGGGAGCCGGGGAGCTGTTTTTT. It is translated as CASSVATGGAGELFF.

The chain links TRBV9 to TRBJ2-1, with 13 nucleotides matching TRBD2. Per germline, CDR1 SGDLS and CDR2 YYNGEE. V lost 4 bases and J lost 8; bases outside the gene matches: 6. The CDR3 extends over 15 amino acids. This CDR3 reads CASSWTSGGLDEQFF. In DNA, the CDR3 is TGTGCCAGCAGCTGGACTAGCGGGGGACTCGATGAGCAGTTCTTC. Filled out from reference TRBV9 and TRBJ2-1, the complete variable domain reads DSGVTQTPKHLITATGQRVTLRCSPRSGDLSVYWYQQSLDQGLQFLIQYYNGEERAKGNILERFSAQQFPDLHSELNLSSLELGDSALYFCASSWTSGGLDEQFFGPGTRLTVL.

This clone was found a few times. V gene TRBV5-1 combines with J gene TRBJ1-4, with 8 bases lining up with TRBD1. J gave up 0 bases and V 4 bases, and 17 bases lay outside the gene matches. This CDR3 spans 20 amino acids. The germline V gene encodes CDR1 SGHRS and CDR2 YFSETQ. The CDR3 region has the DNA TGCGCCAGCAGCCTCCCGCTTGACGGGACAGGATATGCAACTAATGAAAAACTGTTTTTT. Translation gives CASSLPLDGTGYATNEKLFF.

V usage is TRBV2 and J usage is TRBJ1-2, with D hard to call. The CDR3 runs to 11 residues. Germline V gives CDR1 SNHLY, CDR2 FYNNEI. The V end lost 11 bases, the J end lost 4 bases, and 11 bases lay between the germline ends. CDR3 nucleotide sequence: TGTGCCCTCACCGGTAGCTATGGCTACACCTTC. Encoded protein: CALTGSYGYTF.

The sample holds a few counts of this clone. This CDR3 is CASSLSGTYEQYF. In DNA form, the CDR3 reads TGTGCCAGCAGCCTCTCAGGGACCTACGAGCAGTACTTC. The rearrangement joins TRBV5-6 to TRBJ2-7; D is possibly TRBD1 (5 bases). Germline V CDR1 and CDR2: SGHDT, YYEEEE. This CDR3 has 13 residues. The V end was cut by 4 bases, the J end by 2 bases, with 10 bases between. Supplemented by reference TRBV5-6 and TRBJ2-7, the full variable domain reads DAGVTQSPTHLIKTRGQQVTLRCSPKSGHDTVSWYQQALGQGPQFIFQYYEEEERQRGNFPDRFSGHQFPNYSSELNVNALLLGDSALYLCASSLSGTYEQYFGPGTRLTVT.

The gene calls are TRBV7-4 and TRBJ2-7; maybe TRBD2 (6 bases). This CDR3 region has 15 residues. V was clipped by 2 bases and J by 0 bases, with 11 bases between them. Per the germline V gene, CDR1 is SGHVT and CDR2 is SQSDAQ. The CDR3 loop reads CASSLTGDPSYEQYF. CDR3 bases: TGTGCCAGCAGCTTAACGGGAGACCCCTCCTACGAGCAGTACTTC. The full variable domain, its missing parts supplied by reference TRBV7-4 and TRBJ2-7, is GAGVSQSPRYKVAKRGRDVALRCDSISGHVTLYWYRQTLGQGSEVLTYSQSDAQRDKSGRPSGRFSAERPERSVSTLKIQRTEQGDSAVYLCASSLTGDPSYEQYFGPGTRLTVT.

The CDR3 protein is CASSLDIYEQYF. The CDR3 DNA reads TGTGCCAGCTCACTCGACATATACGAGCAGTACTTC. The chain has TRBV18 and TRBJ2-7, with no clear D. The CDR3 loop spans 12 amino acids. Germline V CDR1 and CDR2: KGHSH, LQKENI. The V end was cut by 4 bases, the J end by 4 bases, with 8 bases between.

The chain recombines TRBV2 with TRBJ1-1; a possible D gene is TRBD1 (6 bases). The V end was cut by 7 bases, the J end by 6 bases, with 18 bases between. This CDR3 comprises 14 residues. Germline values: CDR1 SNHLY, CDR2 FYNNEI. CDR3 protein: CASKSITGFAEAFF. In DNA form, the CDR3 reads TGTGCCAGCAAAAGCATTACAGGGTTCGCTGAAGCTTTCTTT.